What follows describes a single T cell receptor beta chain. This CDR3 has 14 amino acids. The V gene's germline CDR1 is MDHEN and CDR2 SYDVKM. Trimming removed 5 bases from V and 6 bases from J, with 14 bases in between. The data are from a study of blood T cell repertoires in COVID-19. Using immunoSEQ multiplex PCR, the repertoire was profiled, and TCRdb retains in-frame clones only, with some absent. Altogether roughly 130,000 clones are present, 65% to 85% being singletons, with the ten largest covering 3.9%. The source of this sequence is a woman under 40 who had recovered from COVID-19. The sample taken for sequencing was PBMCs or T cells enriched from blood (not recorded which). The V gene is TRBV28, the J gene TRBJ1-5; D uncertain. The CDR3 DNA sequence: TGTGCCAGCAGTCCGATATCAGGAAGTCAGCCCCAGCATTTT. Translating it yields CASSPISGSQPQHF.